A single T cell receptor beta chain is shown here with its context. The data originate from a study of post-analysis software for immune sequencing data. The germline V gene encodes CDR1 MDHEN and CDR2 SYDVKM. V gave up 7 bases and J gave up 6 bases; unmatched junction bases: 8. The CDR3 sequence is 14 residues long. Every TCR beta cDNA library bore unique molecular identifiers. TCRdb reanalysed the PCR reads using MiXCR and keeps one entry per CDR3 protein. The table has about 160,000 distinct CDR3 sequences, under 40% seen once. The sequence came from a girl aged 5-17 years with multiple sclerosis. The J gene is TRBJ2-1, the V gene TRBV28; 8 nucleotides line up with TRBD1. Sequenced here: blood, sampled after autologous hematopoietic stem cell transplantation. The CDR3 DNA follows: TGTGCCAGCATTCCGGGACAGGTTAGCAATGAGCAGTTCTTC. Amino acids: CASIPGQVSNEQFF.